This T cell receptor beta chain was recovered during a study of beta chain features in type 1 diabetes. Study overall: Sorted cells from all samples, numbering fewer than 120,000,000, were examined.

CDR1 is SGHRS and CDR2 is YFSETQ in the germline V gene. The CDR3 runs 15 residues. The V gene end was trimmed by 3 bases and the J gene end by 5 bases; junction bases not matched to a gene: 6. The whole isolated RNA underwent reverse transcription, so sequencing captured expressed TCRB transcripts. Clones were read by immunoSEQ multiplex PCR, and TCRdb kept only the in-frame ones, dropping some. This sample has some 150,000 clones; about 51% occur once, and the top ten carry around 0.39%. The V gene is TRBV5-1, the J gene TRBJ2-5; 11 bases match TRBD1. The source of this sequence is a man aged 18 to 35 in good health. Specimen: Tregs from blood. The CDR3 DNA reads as TGCGCCAGCAGCTCATACGGACAGGGGGCCGAGACCCAGTACTTC. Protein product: CASSSYGQGAETQYF.